This T cell receptor (beta chain) derives from a study of T cell responses to AZD1222 COVID-19 vaccine. Study-wide results and caveats: Donors, mostly white British, included more females; clonal diversity was possibly underestimated.

This clone was observed a few times. What it recognizes is unknown. Some clones are missing from TCRdb's copy, which holds only in-frame ones; the method was immunoSEQ multiplex PCR. The repertoire holds about 100,000 clones, with approximately 90% as singletons. The sample here was peripheral blood, taken on day 0 of AZD1222 vaccination. This TCR derives from an adult in good health.

CDR3 protein: CATSDGTLGEQYF. CDR3 DNA sequence: TGTGCCACCAGTGATGGGACTCTGGGCGAGCAGTACTTC. The V gene is TRBV24-1, the J gene TRBJ2-7, with D maybe TRBD2 (6 bases). The CDR3 has 13 amino acids. The V end was cut by 3 bases, the J end by 6 bases, with 11 bases between. Germline CDR1 reads KGHDR; CDR2 reads SFDVKD.